This TCR beta chain was sequenced during a study of shared clonotypes between healthy human individuals. Findings of the study overall: Sampling used blood alone; tissue repertoires probably differ.

Germline CDR1 and CDR2: SGHRS and YFSETQ. Trimming left V 3 bases short and J 2 bases short, with 20 bases between. This CDR3 comprises 18 residues. Donation came from healthy HIV-negative adults that had no recent acute infections or vaccinations. This clone was seen a single time. As yet, its antigen is unknown. The assay was run at deep level. Using immunoSEQ multiplex PCR, the repertoire was profiled, and TCRdb retains in-frame clones only, with some absent. The table lists about 1,500,000 clones, more than 95% of them singletons. The specimen sequenced was naive CD4+ T cells sorted from blood. The subset: CD45RA+ positively selected. The chain employs TRBV5-1 and TRBJ2-2; possible D gene TRBD1, 8 bases. The clonotype comes from a man between 25 and 39 years old in good health. The CDR3 sequence: CASSSDREGRSNTGELFF. The CDR3 DNA is TGCGCCAGCAGCTCGGACAGGGAGGGGAGGTCTAACACCGGGGAGCTGTTTTTT.